These T cell receptor beta chains were read from a single sample in a study of shared clonotypes between healthy human individuals. TCRdb's table, derived via immunoSEQ multiplex PCR, lists solely in-frame clones and lacks some. Of some 2,100,000 clones listed, about 92% are singletons. Sequencing was performed on naive CD8+ T cells from PBMCs. These receptors were collected from a man younger than 30 in good health. Some clones in this sample may be carry-over from other donors' samples. The CDR3 runs from the conserved cysteine through the conserved F or W. The D gene is left open where the match is weak. Some rows mark clone size as missing; the rest say once, few, many or name a class of expanded clone.

NA	CASILDRGGDTEAFF	NA	TRBV27	NA	TRBJ1-1
TGTGCCAGCAGCGCAGCAGGGGTTCCGGGTGAGACCCAGTACTTC	CASSAAGVPGETQYF	NA	TRBV9	NA	TRBJ2-5
TGTGCCAGCAGTGCCCTTGGGAATTCCTACGAGCAGTACTTC	CASSALGNSYEQYF	NA	TRBV27	once	TRBJ2-7
TGTGCCAGTACAACCAGACTAGCGGGCAGCACAGATACGCAGTATTTT	CASTTRLAGSTDTQYF	TRBD2	TRBV28	NA	TRBJ2-3
TGTGCCAGCAGTTGGGACAGAAGCTCCTACGAGCAGTACTTC	CASSWDRSSYEQYF	TRBD1	TRBV5-8	NA	TRBJ2-7
TGTGCCAGCAGCTTTGGGACTAGCGGGAGTCACTACTTC	CASSFGTSGSHYF	TRBD2	TRBV7-9	NA	TRBJ2-5
TGTGCCTCCGGCAGGGAAGCTAAGGAGCCCCAGCATTTT	CASGREAKEPQHF	NA	TRBV7-9	NA	TRBJ1-5
TGTGCCAGTAGTATAGATCAGGAAGAGACCCAGTACTTC	CASSIDQEETQYF	NA	TRBV19	NA	TRBJ2-5
TGCGCCAGCAGCTTTCGGGGTGACCAGCCCCAGCATTTT	CASSFRGDQPQHF	NA	TRBV5-1	once	TRBJ1-5
TGTGCCAGTAGTATAGGAGGGTCTAGCACAGATACGCAGTATTTT	CASSIGGSSTDTQYF	NA	TRBV19	NA	TRBJ2-3
TGTGCCAGCAGTTTGTCGGCTAGCGGGAACGAGCAGTACTTC	CASSLSASGNEQYF	TRBD2	TRBV27	NA	TRBJ2-7
TGTGCCAGTAGTCCGAACAGGTGGGCTAATGAAAAACTGTTTTTT	CASSPNRWANEKLFF	NA	TRBV19	NA	TRBJ1-4
TGTGCCAGTAGTACCGATCCCTCGAACAGCTATGGCTACACCTTC	CASSTDPSNSYGYTF	NA	TRBV19	NA	TRBJ1-2
TGCGCCAGCAGCTTGGCGGTGTGGGGATTTTTGGACGAGCAGTACTTC	CASSLAVWGFLDEQYF	NA	TRBV5-1	NA	TRBJ2-7
TGCGCCAGCAGCTTGGTGGGGGGCCCCTCCTACGAGCAGTACTTC	CASSLVGGPSYEQYF	NA	TRBV5-1	NA	TRBJ2-7
TGTGCCAGCGGACCCTTAACCGGGACTAGGGTCTACGAGCAGTACTTC	CASGPLTGTRVYEQYF	TRBD2	TRBV28	NA	TRBJ2-7
TGTGCCAGCAGCCCCGGGGGGTTGATCTACACCTTC	CASSPGGLIYTF	NA	TRBV9	NA	TRBJ1-2
TGCACCAGCAGCCATATCGAGGGGACTAGCGGGAGCAGCGAGCAGTACTTC	CTSSHIEGTSGSSEQYF	NA	TRBV1	NA	TRBJ2-7
TGTGCCAGCAGCGAGGACAGGACTCACTACGAGCAGTACTTC	CASSEDRTHYEQYF	TRBD1	TRBV7-2	once	TRBJ2-7
TGCGCCAGCAGCCCATGGACGGAGGGACCTCCCTACGAGCAGTACTTC	CASSPWTEGPPYEQYF	NA	TRBV5-1	NA	TRBJ2-7
TGTGCCAGCAGCTTAGATCGGGCGCCGGTTGATGGCTACACCTTC	CASSLDRAPVDGYTF	NA	TRBV13	once	TRBJ1-2
TGTGCCAGCAGCTCCCGGACAGGGATCTCTGGGGCCAACGTCCTGACTTTC	CASSSRTGISGANVLTF	TRBD1	TRBV5-6	NA	TRBJ2-6